These 3 T cell receptor beta chains were all obtained from the same sample, sequenced in a study of CD8 T cells in Susac syndrome. Reverse transcription of about 0.45 to 1 ug RNA used random hexamers. From the immunoSEQ multiplex PCR reads, TCRdb called clonotypes with MiXCR, one entry per CDR3 protein. The data show about 190,000 distinct CDR3 sequences, with about 95% seen just once and approximately 0.15% held by the top ten. The sample comprised CD8+ T cells from PBMCs. The receptors were gathered from a human donor with Susac syndrome.

The chain uses TRBV27 and TRBJ1-2, with D tentatively TRBD1 (6 bases). Trimming removed 5 bases from V and 6 bases from J, with 13 bases in between. This CDR3 region has 13 residues. Germline assignment: CDR1 MNHEY and CDR2 SMNVEV (reference sequence). The CDR3 sequence: CASSLNYRDGYTF. The CDR3 DNA follows: TGTGCCAGCAGTCTCAACTACAGGGATGGCTACACCTTC.

V gene TRBV3-1 combines with J gene TRBJ1-1; perhaps TRBD1 as D (6 bases). The V gene's germline CDR1 is LGHDT and CDR2 YNNKEL (reference sequence). With 1 base removed from V and 1 base from J, the gap between germline ends came to 10 bases. The CDR3 extends over 15 amino acids. The DNA for the CDR3 is TGTGCCAGCAGCCAAGTGGGGGCTAGGAACACTGAAGCTTTCTTT. It is translated as CASSQVGARNTEAFF.

V is TRBV6-1 and J is TRBJ1-2, with D hard to call. The CDR3 covers 12 residues. From germline, CDR1 is MNHNS and CDR2 SASEGT. V was shortened by 6 bases and J by 4 bases, with 9 bases between the two germline ends. In DNA form, the CDR3 reads TGTGCCAGCAGAACTGACATCTATGGCTACACCTTC. It yields the protein CASRTDIYGYTF.